Below, one T cell receptor beta chain is given with its context. Its target is unknown. These data are taken from a study of cytomegalovirus exposure and HLA in healthy donors. Study as a whole: Early released data comprised around 79 million unique TCRs from HLA-typed donors. Study-wide findings and caveats: Another analysis was done later, and it associated 15,000 or so TCR beta sequences with HLA alleles at 0.05 false discovery rate.

Both 60 Vbeta primers and 13 Jbeta primers went into the PCR. Original methodology: An analysis that came later counted roughly 80 million unique TCR beta chains, approximately 10 million shared. Data came from immunoSEQ multiplex PCR; TCRdb stores just in-frame clones and leaves some out. V, J and clone size reflect that table, while D and trimming were determined from the DNA. The table has about 160,000 clones, about 83% seen once. The length of the CDR3 is 17 residues. Per the germline V gene, CDR1 is SGHVS and CDR2 is FQNEAQ. Trimming cost V 2 bases and J 7 bases; bases outside gene matches: 7. The TCR sequence derives from a man aged 35 to 55 in good health and CMV-seropositive. The chain combines TRBV7-8 with TRBJ2-2; 13 bases are shared with TRBD2. The specimen sequenced was PBMCs. The CDR3 protein is CASSLITSGRADGELFF. DNA of the CDR3: TGTGCCAGCAGCTTAATAACTAGCGGGAGGGCCGACGGGGAGCTGTTTTTT.